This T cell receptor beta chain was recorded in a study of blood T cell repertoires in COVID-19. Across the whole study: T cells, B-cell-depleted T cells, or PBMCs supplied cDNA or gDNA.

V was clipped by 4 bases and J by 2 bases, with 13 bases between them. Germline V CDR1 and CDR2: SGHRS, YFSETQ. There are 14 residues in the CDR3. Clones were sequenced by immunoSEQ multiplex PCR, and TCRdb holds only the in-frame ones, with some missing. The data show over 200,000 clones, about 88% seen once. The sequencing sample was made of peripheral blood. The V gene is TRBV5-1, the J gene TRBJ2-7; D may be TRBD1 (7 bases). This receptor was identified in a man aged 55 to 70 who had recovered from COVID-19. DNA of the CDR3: TGCGCCAGCAGCGGCCAGGGGGGCCCCTACGAGCAGTACTTC. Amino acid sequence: CASSGQGGPYEQYF.